This TCR beta chain was captured by sequencing in a study of shared clonotypes between healthy human individuals. Naive CD8 cells were CD45RO-negative, positively selected for CCR7, excluding terminally differentiated effector memory CD45RA+ cells. There are 16 residues in the CDR3. Per germline, CDR1 MNHEY and CDR2 SMNVEV (reference sequence). Trimming shortened V by 7 bases and J by 10 bases, and 23 bases separated the two germline ends. To note about this clone: Its cognate antigen is unknown.

Whole-study results and caveats: For naive CD4 cells, approximately 4.7% of clonotypes were shared across a few donors.

The genomic DNA of each subset was split evenly across several immunoSEQ plates. Some clones are missing from TCRdb's copy, which holds only in-frame ones; the method was immunoSEQ multiplex PCR. Here the sample spans just over 2,000,000 clones, just under 95% being singletons. This clonotype originated in a man aged 18 to 30 in good health. Sequencing used naive CD8+ T cells sorted from blood. The chain combines TRBV27 with TRBJ1-6; perhaps TRBD1 as D (6 bases). DNA for the CDR3: TGTGCCAGCACCCCCAGCGGTGGGGGGCGCGTATCACCCCTCCACTTT. Its protein is CASTPSGGGRVSPLHF.